This TCR beta chain was sequenced during a study of blood T cell repertoires in COVID-19. Study summary: PBMCs, B-cell-depleted T cells, or T cells provided the cDNA or gDNA that made up the material.

Original methodology: Reference gene primer amplification gave estimated nucleated cell counts. Only in-frame clones appear in the TCRdb table, and some are missing; sequencing was by immunoSEQ multiplex PCR. V, J and clone size are taken as reported in that table, and D and trimming were inferred from the DNA itself. Of about 19,000 clones in the sample, roughly 90% were seen once. Details on this clone: A junction boundary mismatches the germline segment, possibly from a read error.

This CDR3 is 13 amino acids long. CDR1 and CDR2 (germline): MNHNY, SVGAGI (reference sequence). The TCR sequence derives from a human donor in a cohort sampled during active COVID-19. Input material: peripheral blood. V gene TRBV6-6 combines with J gene TRBJ2-7, with TRBD2 as a possible D gene (6 bases). The CDR3 here is CASSYGDSCEQYF. The CDR3 coding sequence is TGTGCCAGCAGTTACGGGGACTCCTGCGAGCAGTACTTC.